This TCR beta chain was identified in a study of T cell repertoires in cytomegalovirus infection (dated by TCRdb to between 2018 and 2020). Background for the entire study: Alongside well-studied HLA-B-restricted epitopes, the peptide stimulations were aimed at recently identified HLA-C-restricted CMV epitopes, whose presentation resists viral immunomodulation. Donor HLA type was relevant to the analysis, as public TCR beta signatures indicated carriage of CMV infection together with the matching HLA type. Points the paper makes about the study in general: Cumulative frequency of public TCR beta family members discriminated carriers of CMV infection plus the relevant HLA type in this cohort and an independent approximately 360-donor cohort. The ex vivo response was dominated by HLA-C-restricted CMV-specific TCR beta clonotypes, and the single most frequent clonotype in two of eight donors was supplied by these HLA-C-restricted clonotypes.

Sample treatment or condition, as interpreted from the label and publication: in vitro stimulation with specific CMV peptide epitopes to enrich CMV-specific T cells. On this clonotype itself: The antigen it recognizes is unknown. This could be a read error, since a much larger clone is one nucleotide away.

Counted from cysteine to phenylalanine, this CDR3 has 13 amino acids. Kept here is only the CDR3 DNA, which spans 39 bases and is read in frame from base 1. Based on the germline V gene, the CDR1 and CDR2 sequences are SGHDN and FVKESK. V lost 5 bases and J lost 4 bases; the stretch between them is 8 bases long. Data came from an Illumina HiSeq 1500. Starting from the raw public reads, TCRdb applied fastp trimming at Q25, assembled clones with MiXCR and retained in-frame beta chains. Each CDR3 protein gets just one entry, which takes the most common genes and DNA from the rows behind it. The sample profile shows about 310,000 distinct CDR3 sequences; about 25% of them were found once. The ten largest make up 13% of the sample.

The sample in question was cultured PBMCs, obtained from culture after CMV antigen stimulation. Recombination joined TRBV14 with TRBJ2-2; a confident D gene designation cannot be given. This TCR was sampled from a human donor in good health (CMV status not recorded). Some clones in this sample may be carry-over from other donors' samples. The CDR3 protein is CASSLGLTGELFF. In nucleotide form, the sequence is TGTGCCAGCAGCTTAGGTCTCACCGGGGAGCTGTTTTTT.